This T cell receptor beta chain derives from a study of blood T cell repertoires in COVID-19. Germline assignment: CDR1 SEHNR and CDR2 FQNEAQ (reference sequence). The CDR3 consists of 14 residues. As processed by the authors: Scientists estimated how many nucleated cells there were by amplifying reference gene primers. Here immunoSEQ multiplex PCR was the method, and the copy in TCRdb shows in-frame clones only, minus some. Clone size and the V and J calls come from that table; the DNA yielded D and trimming. The sample includes fewer than 250,000 clones, just over 85% of them seen just once. Participants, about 18 to 89 years old, spanned under 25 US areas. This clone has just a few counts. Germline is not matched at one junction end, which may reflect a read error.

This chain links TRBV7-9 with TRBJ2-7; D possibly corresponds to TRBD2 (6 bases). This clonotype was sampled from a woman aged 35 to 49 with acute COVID-19. Sequenced sample: PBMCs or T cells enriched from blood (not recorded which). CDR3 in DNA: TGTGCCAGCAGCGCCTCGAGGCGGTGGGGACTCCTACTTTTC. Translating it yields CASSASRRWGLLLF.